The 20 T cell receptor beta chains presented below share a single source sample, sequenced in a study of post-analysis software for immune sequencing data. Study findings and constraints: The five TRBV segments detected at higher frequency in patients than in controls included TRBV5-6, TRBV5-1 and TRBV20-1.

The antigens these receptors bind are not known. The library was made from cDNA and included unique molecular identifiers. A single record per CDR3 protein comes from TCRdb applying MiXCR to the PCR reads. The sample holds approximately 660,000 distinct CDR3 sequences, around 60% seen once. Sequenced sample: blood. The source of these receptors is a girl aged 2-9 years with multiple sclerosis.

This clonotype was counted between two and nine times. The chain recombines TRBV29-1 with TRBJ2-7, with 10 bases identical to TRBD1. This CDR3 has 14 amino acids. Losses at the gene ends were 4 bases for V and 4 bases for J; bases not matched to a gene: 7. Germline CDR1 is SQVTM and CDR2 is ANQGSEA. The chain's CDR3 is CSVGDRGTLYEQYF. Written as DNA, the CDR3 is TGCAGCGTTGGGGACAGGGGTACTTTATACGAGCAGTACTTC.

CDR3 coding DNA: TGTGCCAGCAGCCAAGGAGGATCAGATTCCTATGGCTACACCTTC. It is translated as CASSQGGSDSYGYTF. V usage is TRBV14 and J usage is TRBJ1-2; the D is unclear. This CDR3 is built from 15 residues. Germline V gene lookup returns CDR1 SGHDN and CDR2 FVKESK. V was clipped by 1 base and J by 4 bases, with 13 bases between them. The complete variable domain, with remaining parts taken from reference TRBV14 and TRBJ1-2, reads EAGVTQFPSHSVIEKGQTVTLRCDPISGHDNLYWYRRVMGKEIKFLLHFVKESKQDESGMPNNRFLAERTGGTYSTLKVQPAELEDSGVYFCASSQGGSDSYGYTFGSGTRLTVV.

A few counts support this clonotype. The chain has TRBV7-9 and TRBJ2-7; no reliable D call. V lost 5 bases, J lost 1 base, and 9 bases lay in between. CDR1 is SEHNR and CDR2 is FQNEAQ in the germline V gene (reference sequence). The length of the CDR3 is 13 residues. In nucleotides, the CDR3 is TGTGCCAGCAGCGCCGCCCGTTCCTACGAGCAGTACTTC. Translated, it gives CASSAARSYEQYF.

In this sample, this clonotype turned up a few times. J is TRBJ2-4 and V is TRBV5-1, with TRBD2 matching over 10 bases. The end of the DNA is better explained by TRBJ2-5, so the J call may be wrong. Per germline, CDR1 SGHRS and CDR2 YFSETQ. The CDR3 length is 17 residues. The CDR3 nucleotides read TGCGCCAGCAGCTTGGGGCCTAGCGGGGGAATCCAAGAGACCCAGTACTTC. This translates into CASSLGPSGGIQETQYF.

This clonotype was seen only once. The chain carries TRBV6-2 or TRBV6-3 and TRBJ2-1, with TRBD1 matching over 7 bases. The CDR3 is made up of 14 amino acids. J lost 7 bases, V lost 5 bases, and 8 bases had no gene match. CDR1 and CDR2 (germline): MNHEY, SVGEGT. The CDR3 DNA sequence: TGTGCCAGCAGTCGCCAGACAGGGTGGAATGAGCAGTTCTTC. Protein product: CASSRQTGWNEQFF.

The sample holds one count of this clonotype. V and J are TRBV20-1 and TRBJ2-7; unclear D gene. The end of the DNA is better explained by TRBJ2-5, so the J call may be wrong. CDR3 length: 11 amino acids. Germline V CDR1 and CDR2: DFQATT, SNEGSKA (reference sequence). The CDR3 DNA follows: TGCAGTGCACTGGGCCAAGAGACCCAGTACTTC. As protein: CSALGQETQYF.

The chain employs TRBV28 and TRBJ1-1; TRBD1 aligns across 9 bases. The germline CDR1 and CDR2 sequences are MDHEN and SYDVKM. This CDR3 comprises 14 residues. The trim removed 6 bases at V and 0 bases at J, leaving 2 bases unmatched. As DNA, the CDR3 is TGTGCCAGCAGGTGGACAGGGGTGAACACTGAAGCTTTCTTT. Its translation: CASRWTGVNTEAFF.

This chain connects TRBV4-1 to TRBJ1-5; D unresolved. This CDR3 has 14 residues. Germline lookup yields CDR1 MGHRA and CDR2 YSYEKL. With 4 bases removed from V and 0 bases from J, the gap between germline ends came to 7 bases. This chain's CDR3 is CASSPLYSNQPQHF. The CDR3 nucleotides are TGCGCCAGCAGCCCCCTATATAGCAATCAGCCCCAGCATTTT.

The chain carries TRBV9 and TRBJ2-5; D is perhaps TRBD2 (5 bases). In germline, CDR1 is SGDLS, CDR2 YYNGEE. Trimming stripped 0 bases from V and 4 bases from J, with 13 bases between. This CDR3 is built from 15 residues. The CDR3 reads CASSVGLAGGETQYF. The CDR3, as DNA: TGTGCCAGCAGCGTAGGGCTAGCCGGCGGAGAGACCCAGTACTTC.

The CDR3 protein is CSAVRHTLNQPQHF. CDR3 DNA: TGCAGTGCAGTGAGACATACGCTCAATCAGCCCCAGCATTTT. The J gene is TRBJ1-5, the V gene TRBV20-1; D not certain. Germline CDR1 and CDR2: DFQATT and SNEGSKA (reference sequence). V gave up 6 bases and J gave up 3 bases, with 15 bases separating them. The CDR3 runs 14 residues.

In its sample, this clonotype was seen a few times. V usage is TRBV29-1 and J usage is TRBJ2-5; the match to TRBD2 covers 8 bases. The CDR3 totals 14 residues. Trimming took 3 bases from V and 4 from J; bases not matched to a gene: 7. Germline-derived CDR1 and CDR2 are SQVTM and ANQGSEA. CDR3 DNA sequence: TGCAGCGTTGACGAGTCGGGGGGGCGAGAGACCCAGTACTTC. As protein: CSVDESGGRETQYF.

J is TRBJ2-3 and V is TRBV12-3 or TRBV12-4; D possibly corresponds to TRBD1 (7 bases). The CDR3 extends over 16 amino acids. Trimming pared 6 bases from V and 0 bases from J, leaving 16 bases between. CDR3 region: CASRRGTVDSTDTQYF. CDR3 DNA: TGTGCCAGCAGACGCGGGACAGTAGATAGCACAGATACGCAGTATTTT.

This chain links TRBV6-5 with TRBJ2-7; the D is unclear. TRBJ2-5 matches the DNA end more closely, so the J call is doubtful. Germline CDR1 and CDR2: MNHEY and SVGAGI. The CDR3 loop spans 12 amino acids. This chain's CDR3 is CASSHEWGTQYF. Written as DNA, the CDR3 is TGTGCCAGCAGCCACGAATGGGGGACCCAGTACTTC.

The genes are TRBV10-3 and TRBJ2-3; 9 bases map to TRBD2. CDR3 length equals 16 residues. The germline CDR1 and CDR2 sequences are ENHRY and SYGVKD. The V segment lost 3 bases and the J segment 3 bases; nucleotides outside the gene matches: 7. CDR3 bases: TGTGCCATCAGTGATACGCGGGGGGGCCGGACAGATACGCAGTATTTT. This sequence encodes CAISDTRGGRTDTQYF.

DNA of the CDR3: TGTGCCACGGCACCCGGGATCGTAAATGAGCAGTTCTTC. It encodes CATAPGIVNEQFF. This sequence joins TRBV19 and TRBJ2-1; possible D gene TRBD2, 5 bases. CDR1 is LNHDA, CDR2 SQIVND, per germline (reference sequence). CDR3 length: 13 residues. V dropped 10 bases and J dropped 7 bases, with 17 bases sitting between them.

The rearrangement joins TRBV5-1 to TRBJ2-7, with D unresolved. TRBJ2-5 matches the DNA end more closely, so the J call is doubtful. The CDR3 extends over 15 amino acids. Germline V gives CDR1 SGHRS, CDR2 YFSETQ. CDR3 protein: CASSLDLSFRETQYF. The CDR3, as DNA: TGCGCCAGCAGCTTGGACCTGAGCTTCCGGGAGACCCAGTACTTC.

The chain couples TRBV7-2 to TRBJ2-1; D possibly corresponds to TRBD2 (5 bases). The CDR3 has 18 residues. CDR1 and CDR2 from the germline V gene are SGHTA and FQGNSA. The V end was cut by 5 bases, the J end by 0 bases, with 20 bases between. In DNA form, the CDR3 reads TGTGCCAGCAGCCCACTTACCAAGCGGCTAAGCTCCTACAATGAGCAGTTCTTC. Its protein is CASSPLTKRLSSYNEQFF.

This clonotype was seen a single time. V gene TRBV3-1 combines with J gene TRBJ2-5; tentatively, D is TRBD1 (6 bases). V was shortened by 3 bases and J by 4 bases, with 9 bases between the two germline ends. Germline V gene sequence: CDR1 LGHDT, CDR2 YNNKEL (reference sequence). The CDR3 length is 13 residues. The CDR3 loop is CASSHRGTETQYF. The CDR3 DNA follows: TGTGCCAGCAGCCACAGGGGTACAGAGACCCAGTACTTC.

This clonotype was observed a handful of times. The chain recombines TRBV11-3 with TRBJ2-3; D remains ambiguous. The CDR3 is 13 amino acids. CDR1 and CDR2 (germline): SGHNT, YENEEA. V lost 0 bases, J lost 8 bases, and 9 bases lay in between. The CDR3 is CASSLERVGTQYF. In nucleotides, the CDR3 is TGTGCCAGCAGCTTAGAAAGGGTCGGTACGCAGTATTTT.

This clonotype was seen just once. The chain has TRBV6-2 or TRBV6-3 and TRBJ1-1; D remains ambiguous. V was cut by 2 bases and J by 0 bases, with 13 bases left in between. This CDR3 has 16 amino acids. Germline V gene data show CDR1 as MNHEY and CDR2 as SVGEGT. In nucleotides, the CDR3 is TGTGCCAGCAGTTACAGGGATTCTATCATGAACACTGAAGCTTTCTTT. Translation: CASSYRDSIMNTEAFF.